Following are 16 T cell receptor beta chains from one sample sequenced in a study of early T cells in non-severe SARS-CoV-2 infection. TCRdb re-called the 5' RACE reads with MiXCR, one entry per CDR3 protein. This table has 85,000 to 100,000 distinct CDR3 sequences, 9.5% to 11% appearing once. The sequenced material came from whole blood. These receptors were collected from an adult who was a healthcare worker with PCR-confirmed SARS-CoV-2 infection or an uninfected control (not recorded which).

This clonotype appeared a few times. The V gene is TRBV28, the J gene TRBJ1-6; D is undetermined. Germline V gene data show CDR1 as MDHEN and CDR2 as SYDVKM. This CDR3 region has 14 residues. Trimming shortened V by 1 base and J by 4 bases, and 5 bases separated the two germline ends. CDR3 sequence (DNA): TGTGCCAGCAGTTTATTAGGGTATAATTCACCCCTCCACTTT. Its translation: CASSLLGYNSPLHF.

At least ten counts were recorded for this clonotype. This chain joins TRBV19 and TRBJ2-2; the match to TRBD2 covers 13 bases. V gave up 10 bases and J gave up 7 bases; unmatched junction bases: 3. Germline values: CDR1 LNHDA, CDR2 SQIVND (reference sequence). The CDR3 is 13 amino acids. The CDR3 coding sequence is TGTGCCACCACTAGCGGGAGGGGCGGGGAGCTGTTTTTT. It encodes CATTSGRGGELFF.

This clonotype has just a few counts. V and J are TRBV29-1 and TRBJ2-7; the match to TRBD1 covers 7 bases. The CDR3 has 13 residues. J lost 2 bases, V lost 6 bases, and 7 bases had no gene match. Germline-derived CDR1 and CDR2 are SQVTM and ANQGSEA. CDR3 sequence (DNA): TGCAGCGTCTACAGGGGTTTCCCCTACGAGCAGTACTTC. It translates to CSVYRGFPYEQYF.

This clonotype was detected many times. The chain employs TRBV20-1 and TRBJ1-1; D gene unclear. V was trimmed by 3 bases and J by 8 bases, leaving 19 bases between them. From germline, CDR1 is DFQATT and CDR2 SNEGSKA (reference sequence). This CDR3 contains 14 residues. The CDR3 sequence is CSARPRWQINEAFF. Written as DNA, the CDR3 is TGCAGTGCTAGGCCCCGGTGGCAGATTAACGAAGCTTTCTTT.

The CDR3 region has the DNA TGCGCCAGCGGATCCGGGACAGGGGTCCACGAGCAGTACTTC. This sequence encodes CASGSGTGVHEQYF. The chain uses TRBV5-1 and TRBJ2-7; TRBD1 matches 10 bases. This CDR3 has 14 amino acids. V lost 7 bases and J lost 5; bases outside the gene matches: 9. CDR1 SGHRS and CDR2 YFSETQ come from the germline V gene.

This clonotype was observed at least ten times. This chain connects TRBV7-2 to TRBJ1-5; unclear D gene. The CDR3 has 16 amino acids. In germline, CDR1 is SGHTA, CDR2 FQGNSA. V lost 4 bases to trimming and J lost 0 bases, with 13 bases between them. The CDR3 DNA reads as TGTGCCAGCAGCTCGAGACGGCTGTATAGCAATCAGCCCCAGCATTTT. Translating it yields CASSSRRLYSNQPQHF.

This clonotype came up a few times. V usage is TRBV5-1 and J usage is TRBJ2-7, with a tentative D call TRBD1 (6 bases). Trimming pared 3 bases from V and 0 bases from J, leaving 16 bases between. The CDR3 length is 16 residues. Germline V lookup: CDR1 SGHRS, CDR2 YFSETQ. Written as DNA, the CDR3 is TGCGCCAGCAGCTCCACCTGGACAGCGGCCTCCTACGAGCAGTACTTC. Protein product: CASSSTWTAASYEQYF.

This clonotype was picked up many times. The chain joins TRBV18 to TRBJ1-5, with 7 positions matching TRBD1. CDR3 length: 17 residues. Trimming removed 3 bases from V and 6 bases from J; junction bases left unmatched: 14. Germline assignment: CDR1 KGHSH and CDR2 LQKENI. As DNA, the CDR3 is TGTGCCAGCTCACCCATCGGGAGAGGGGGCGCGGGTCAGCCCCAGCATTTT. Translated, it gives CASSPIGRGGAGQPQHF.

This clonotype was counted at least ten times. The CDR3 loop is CALGVYEQYF. CDR3 sequence (DNA): TGTGCCTTGGGGGTCTACGAGCAGTACTTC. The genes are TRBV30 and TRBJ2-7; D may be TRBD1 or TRBD2 (5 bases each). Trimming took 7 bases from V and 3 from J, leaving 7 bases between them. The CDR3 has 10 amino acids. Germline CDR1 GTSNPN, CDR2 SVGIG (reference sequence).

This clonotype came up many times. The genes are TRBV3-1 and TRBJ2-1; 10 bases map to TRBD2. Germline V gene sequence: CDR1 LGHDT, CDR2 YNNKEL (reference sequence). There are 15 residues in the CDR3. V dropped 6 bases and J dropped 9; count of bases not matched to a gene: 11. The CDR3 DNA reads TGTGCCAGCAGGAAAGCGGGAGGGCCCTTAGGTGAGCAGTTCTTC. It yields the protein CASRKAGGPLGEQFF.

This clonotype was observed many times. The rearrangement joins TRBV15 to TRBJ2-7, with D perhaps given as TRBD1 or TRBD2 (6 bases each). This CDR3 contains 13 residues. Between the trimmed V and J ends, which lost 8 bases and 0 bases, there was a span of 11 bases. Germline CDR1 reads LNHNV; CDR2 reads YYDKDF (reference sequence). The CDR3 region is CATARDNSYEQYF. CDR3 DNA sequence: TGTGCCACCGCGCGGGACAACTCCTACGAGCAGTACTTC. The complete variable domain, with remaining parts taken from reference TRBV15 and TRBJ2-7, reads DAMVIQNPRYQVTQFGKPVTLSCSQTLNHNVMYWYQQKSSQAPKLLFHYYDKDFNNEADTPDNFQSRRPNTSFCFLDIRSPGLGDTAMYLCATARDNSYEQYFGPGTRLTVT.

This clonotype was seen many times. The V gene is TRBV20-1, the J gene TRBJ2-3; D is unclear. Germline V gene data show CDR1 as DFQATT and CDR2 as SNEGSKA (reference sequence). With 6 bases removed from V and 3 bases from J, the gap between germline ends came to 19 bases. The CDR3 is made up of 15 amino acids. The DNA for the CDR3 is TGCAGTGCCCCCGTTTGGGCAGGTGGAACAGATACGCAGTATTTT. Protein: CSAPVWAGGTDTQYF.

At least ten counts were recorded for this clonotype. The gene calls are TRBV20-1 and TRBJ1-3; a weak D match, TRBD1 (5 bases). The CDR3 is 13 amino acids. Trimming shortened V by 6 bases and J by 4 bases, and 13 bases separated the two germline ends. Germline-derived CDR1 and CDR2 are DFQATT and SNEGSKA (reference sequence). For the CDR3, the DNA is TGCAGTGCCAACGATAGACAGGGAAACACCATATATTTT. Encoded protein: CSANDRQGNTIYF.

This clonotype was observed a few times. The chain is built from TRBV20-1 and TRBJ2-5; 7 bases agree with TRBD1. J gave up 9 bases and V 4 bases, and 14 bases lay outside the gene matches. CDR1 is DFQATT, CDR2 SNEGSKA, per germline (reference sequence). This CDR3 has 14 amino acids. The CDR3 loop reads CSAIAAGAQGAQYF. DNA for the CDR3: TGCAGTGCTATTGCGGCAGGGGCTCAGGGGGCCCAGTACTTC.

This clonotype was counted ten times or more. The chain recombines TRBV5-1 with TRBJ1-3; no clear D. Deletions cut 0 bases from V and 0 bases from J, with 7 bases between. The CDR3 consists of 15 residues. Germline loops: CDR1 SGHRS, CDR2 YFSETQ. The DNA for the CDR3 is TGCGCCAGCAGCTTGGTTGGTAGCTCTGGAAACACCATATATTTT. Its protein is CASSLVGSSGNTIYF.

This clonotype was counted between two and nine times. The chain uses TRBV28 and TRBJ2-3; the D gene is possibly TRBD2 (6 bases). Trimming cost V 6 bases and J 1 base, with 23 bases left between them. There are 18 residues in the CDR3. Per germline, CDR1 MDHEN and CDR2 SYDVKM. CDR3 in amino acids: CASSTIASSGVRTDTQYF. The CDR3 region has the DNA TGTGCCAGCAGCACGATTGCCTCCTCGGGAGTTCGCACAGATACGCAGTATTTT.